The rows below give T cell receptor beta chains drawn from one sample of a study of shared clonotypes between healthy human individuals. Some clones are missing from TCRdb's copy, which holds only in-frame ones; the method was immunoSEQ multiplex PCR. Among around 1.1 million clones listed, 70% to 85% were seen once. The sequenced material came from memory CD4+ T cells from PBMCs. The source is a man aged 18-30 years in good health. Some clones in this sample may be carry-over from other donors' samples. Both conserved end residues are part of each CDR3. The D gene is left open where the match is weak.

TRBV28,TRBD2,CASSTTSGRAGEQFF
TRBV10-3,.,CAISDWQGVTGYGYTF
TRBV9,.,CASTRQENTGELFF
TRBV5-6,.,CASSLATHYNEQFF
TRBV10-3,TRBD2,CAISEPGLARQVGQFF
TRBV6-1,.,CASSADPGTDTQYF
TRBV27,.,CASSLSGIMNTEAFF
TRBV2,.,CASSEYGANVLTF
TRBV7-3,.,CASSLTGSQEQYF
TRBV19,.,CASSIKGRRDYGYTF
TRBV2,TRBD1,CASRTGGGGTEAFF
TRBV5-1,.,CASSREQGEQYF
TRBV6-5,.,CASRAGSSYNEQFF
TRBV7-2,.,CASSFMVSTEQYF
TRBV11-2,TRBD1,CASSRGQNEQYF
TRBV11-3,.,CASSSGDYNEQFF
TRBV7-9,TRBD1,CASSRRGDSVNYGYTF
TRBV7-2,TRBD1,CASSRDRYYEQYF
TRBV11-2,.,CASSLVLGPNYEQYF
TRBV7-8,.,CASSTQGSAGNTIYF
TRBV19,TRBD1,CASSTSGTVSGELFF
TRBV11-2,.,CASSLRDGVSYEQYF
TRBV5-4,.,CASSVAAGWSYEQYF
TRBV28,.,CASRGRGGEQYF